The clone carrying this TCR beta chain came up once. Its antigen is not known. The data belong to a study of shared clonotypes between healthy human individuals. Findings and limits, study-wide: Only blood samples were collected, and tissue repertoires likely differ.

Deletions cut 2 bases from V and 0 bases from J, with 14 bases between. The CDR3 spans 15 residues. From germline, CDR1 is SQVTM and CDR2 ANQGSEA. Several immunoSEQ plates held equal portions of the genomic DNA taken from each subset. Here immunoSEQ multiplex PCR was the method, and the copy in TCRdb shows in-frame clones only, minus some. The sample yields fewer than 3 million clones, 85% to 95% seen once. Material: naive CD4+ T cells from PBMCs. Subset in this sample: CD45RA+ positively selected. The source is a man younger than 35 in good health. Some clones in this sample may be carry-over from other donors' samples. The chain employs TRBV29-1 and TRBJ2-7; D unresolved. Here the CDR3 DNA reads TGCAGCGTTGAAACCCCGGCGCCCAGCTCCTACGAGCAGTACTTC. Translated, it gives CSVETPAPSSYEQYF.